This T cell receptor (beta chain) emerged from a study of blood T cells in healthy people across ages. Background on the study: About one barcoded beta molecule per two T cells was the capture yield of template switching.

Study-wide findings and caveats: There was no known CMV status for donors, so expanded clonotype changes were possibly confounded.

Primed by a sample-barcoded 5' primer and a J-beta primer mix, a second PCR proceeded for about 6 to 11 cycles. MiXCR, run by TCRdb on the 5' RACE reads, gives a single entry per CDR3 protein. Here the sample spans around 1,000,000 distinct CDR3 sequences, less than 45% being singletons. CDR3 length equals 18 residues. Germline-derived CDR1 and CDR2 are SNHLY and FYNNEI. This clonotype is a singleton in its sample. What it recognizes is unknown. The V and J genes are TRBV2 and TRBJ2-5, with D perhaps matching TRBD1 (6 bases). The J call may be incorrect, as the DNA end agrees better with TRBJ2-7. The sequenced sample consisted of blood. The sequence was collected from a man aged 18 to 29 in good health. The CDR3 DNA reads TGTGCCAGCAGTCGACCTGTTTCGGACAGCGAAATAATCTACGAGCAGTACTTC. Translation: CASSRPVSDSEIIYEQYF.